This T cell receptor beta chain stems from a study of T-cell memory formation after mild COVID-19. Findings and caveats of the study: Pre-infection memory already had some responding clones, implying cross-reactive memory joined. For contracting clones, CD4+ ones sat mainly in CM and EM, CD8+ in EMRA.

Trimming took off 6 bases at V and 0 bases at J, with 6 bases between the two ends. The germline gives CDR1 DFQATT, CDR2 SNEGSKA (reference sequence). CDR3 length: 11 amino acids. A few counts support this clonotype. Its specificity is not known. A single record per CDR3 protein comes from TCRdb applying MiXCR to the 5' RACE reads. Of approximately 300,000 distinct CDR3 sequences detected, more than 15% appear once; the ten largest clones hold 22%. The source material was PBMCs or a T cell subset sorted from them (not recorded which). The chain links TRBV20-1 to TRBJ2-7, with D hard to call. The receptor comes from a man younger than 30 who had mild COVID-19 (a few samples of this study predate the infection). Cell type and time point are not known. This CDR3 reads CSARSSYEQYF. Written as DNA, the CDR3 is TGCAGTGCCCGGAGCTCCTACGAGCAGTACTTC.